What follows is one TCR beta chain and its context. The antigen is unknown. Each CDR3 protein gets one entry after TCRdb re-called the multiplex PCR reads with MiXCR. The profile covers some 97,000 distinct CDR3 sequences, with roughly 20% appearing a single time and around 1.3% taken by the ten largest. The data are from a study of breast tumors, draining lymph nodes, adjacent tissues. Findings of the study overall: Compared with lymph nodes, tumors were less diverse; compared with nontumor tissue, more.

Breast cancer patients provided tissue from their axillary draining lymph nodes. The length of the CDR3 is 16 residues. V lost 0 bases and J lost 0, with 9 bases in between. The germline gives CDR1 LGHDT, CDR2 YNNKEL (reference sequence). Sequencing was performed on axillary lymph node tissue. The genes are TRBV3-1 and TRBJ1-5; D is undetermined. This clonotype originated in a female donor with breast cancer. Some clones in this sample may be carry-over from other donors' samples. CDR3 nucleotide sequence: TGTGCCAGCAGCCAAGAGAAGGCAATTAGCAATCAGCCCCAGCATTTT. It codes for CASSQEKAISNQPQHF.